The 27 T cell receptor beta chains below all came from one sample that was sequenced in a study of vaccination and CD4 T cells after COVID-19. At the Johns Hopkins FTIC core, DNA taken from cultured CD4+ T cells was sequenced by way of the Oncomine TCR Beta short-read assay. TCRdb itself ran the PCR reads through MiXCR, one entry per CDR3 protein. In the table there are roughly 20,000 distinct CDR3 sequences, approximately 45% of which are singletons. These TCRs' antigens remain unknown. Noted treatment: roughly 10-day PBMC culture with coronavirus spike peptide pools or control peptides (ViraFEST assay). Here the sequenced sample was CD4+ T cells from blood, cultured in vitro, taken before SARS-CoV-2 vaccination. The origin of the receptors is a human donor who had recovered from COVID-19.

This clonotype has just one count. The chain couples TRBV24-1 to TRBJ2-1, with 9 bases identical to TRBD1. CDR1 is KGHDR and CDR2 is SFDVKD in the germline V gene. The CDR3 loop spans 16 amino acids. V shed 4 bases and J 4 bases; nucleotides not matched to a gene: 7. Here the CDR3 DNA reads TGTGCCACCAGTGAAGACGGGACAGGGAGATACAATGAGCAGTTCTTC. Translated, it gives CATSEDGTGRYNEQFF.

The chain recombines TRBV7-2 with TRBJ2-5, with 11 bases that match TRBD2. The CDR3 spans 16 residues. J lost 1 base, V lost 1 base, and 2 bases had no gene match. CDR1 is SGHTA and CDR2 is FQGNSA in the germline V gene. CDR3 in DNA: TGTGCCAGCAGCTTAGGTGGGACTAGCGGCCAAGAGACCCAGTACTTC. Residues: CASSLGGTSGQETQYF.

The rearrangement uses TRBV20-1 and TRBJ2-6; D gene unclear. This CDR3 region has 14 residues. Deletions cut 3 bases from V and 0 bases from J, with 6 bases between. CDR1 DFQATT and CDR2 SNEGSKA come from the germline V gene (reference sequence). The CDR3 nucleotides read TGCAGTGCTAGTTTAAGCTCTGGGGCCAACGTCCTGACTTTC. Its protein product is CSASLSSGANVLTF.

In this sample, this clonotype turned up once. This chain links TRBV27 with TRBJ1-1, with 8 positions matching TRBD1. V lost 8 bases to trimming and J lost 4 bases; unmatched junction nucleotides: 21. The germline gives CDR1 MNHEY, CDR2 SMNVEV (reference sequence). The CDR3 sequence is 18 residues long. The CDR3 region is CASRISGTGLILGTEAFF. CDR3 nucleotides: TGTGCCAGCCGCATTTCCGGGACAGGCCTTATATTGGGCACTGAAGCTTTCTTT.

The DNA for the CDR3 is TGTGCCAGCCCCGGGTCGGGACCATCCTACAATGAGCAGTTCTTC. Translated: CASPGSGPSYNEQFF. The chain combines TRBV2 with TRBJ2-1; D could derive from TRBD1 or TRBD2 (5 bases each). This CDR3 contains 15 residues. Trimming removed 8 bases at V and 1 base at J, with 15 bases between. The V gene's germline CDR1 is SNHLY and CDR2 FYNNEI.

The rearrangement joins TRBV7-2 to TRBJ2-2; no definite D call. CDR3 length: 12 residues. With 5 bases removed from V and 7 bases from J, the gap between germline ends came to 8 bases. The germline V gene encodes CDR1 SGHTA and CDR2 FQGNSA. The CDR3 sequence: CASSLNFGELFF. In DNA, the CDR3 is TGTGCCAGCAGCCTTAACTTCGGGGAGCTGTTTTTT.

CDR3 DNA sequence: TGTGCCAGCACCCAATACAATGAGCAGTTCTTC. This sequence encodes CASTQYNEQFF. The chain joins TRBV6-2 or TRBV6-3 to TRBJ2-1; D is ambiguous. The CDR3 has 11 amino acids. V lost 7 bases and J lost 4, with 5 bases in between. In germline, CDR1 is MNHEY, CDR2 SVGEGT.

This clonotype has more than one count but fewer than ten. The chain joins TRBV7-2 to TRBJ1-5; 12 nucleotides match TRBD1. Per germline, CDR1 SGHTA and CDR2 FQGNSA. V lost 4 bases, J lost 0 bases, and 10 bases stayed unmatched. This CDR3 comprises 19 residues. This chain's CDR3 is CASSYKPGQGAISNQPQHF. As DNA, the CDR3 is TGTGCCAGCAGCTATAAACCGGGACAGGGGGCCATTAGCAATCAGCCCCAGCATTTT.

The rearrangement links TRBV6-1 to TRBJ1-5; D unresolved. CDR3 length: 15 amino acids. V was pared by 8 bases and J by 5 bases, with 19 bases between. Germline V CDR1 and CDR2: MNHNS, SASEGT. CDR3: CASGSRIHGDQPQHF. The CDR3 nucleotides read TGTGCCAGCGGGTCTAGGATCCATGGGGATCAGCCCCAGCATTTT.

The rearrangement joins TRBV6-1 to TRBJ2-7, with 7 bases identical to TRBD1. CDR1 is MNHNS and CDR2 is SASEGT in the germline V gene. The CDR3 totals 12 residues. Trimming cost V 5 bases and J 4 bases; bases outside gene matches: 2. As DNA, the CDR3 is TGTGCCAGCAGTCAACAGGGGTACGAGCAGTACTTC. Translating gives CASSQQGYEQYF.

The sample holds a few counts of this clonotype. V usage is TRBV25-1 and J usage is TRBJ1-2; D is ambiguous. The CDR3 totals 11 residues. Trimming left V 1 base short and J 8 bases short, with 5 bases between. Germline values: CDR1 MGHDK, CDR2 SYGVNS. CDR3 DNA: TGTGCCAGCAGTGAATCGCGCGGCTACACCTTC. It encodes CASSESRGYTF.

The V gene is TRBV28, the J gene TRBJ1-1; D gene unclear. In germline, CDR1 is MDHEN, CDR2 SYDVKM. Trimming removed 6 bases from V and 1 base from J, with 9 bases in between. CDR3 length: 13 residues. The DNA for the CDR3 is TGTGCCAGCAGCCAGATGCGGAACACTGAAGCTTTCTTT. This sequence encodes CASSQMRNTEAFF.

The sample holds a few counts of this clonotype. The rearrangement uses TRBV6-1 and TRBJ1-2, with 9 bases aligning to TRBD1. CDR1 is MNHNS, CDR2 SASEGT, per germline. After removal of 6 bases from V and 5 bases from J, the junction contained 1 base not matched to a gene. This CDR3 comprises 12 residues. The CDR3 is CASRGTGYGYTF. DNA of the CDR3: TGTGCCAGCAGGGGGACAGGGTATGGCTACACCTTC.

The chain uses TRBV5-1 and TRBJ2-7; 8 nucleotides line up with TRBD1. CDR3 length equals 13 residues. Trimming took 4 bases from V and 3 from J; bases not matched to a gene: 3. Germline assignment: CDR1 SGHRS and CDR2 YFSETQ. The CDR3 DNA reads as TGCGCCAGCAGCGGACAGGGTTACTACGAGCAGTACTTC. Residues: CASSGQGYYEQYF.

The gene calls are TRBV24-1 and TRBJ2-2; the D call may be TRBD1 or TRBD2 (5 bases each). This CDR3 spans 15 amino acids. V was shortened by 4 bases and J by 0 bases, with 8 bases between the two germline ends. From germline, CDR1 is KGHDR and CDR2 SFDVKD. The CDR3 bases are TGTGCCACCAGTGACCAGGGACCGAACACCGGGGAGCTGTTTTTT. Translated, it gives CATSDQGPNTGELFF.

This sequence joins TRBV11-3 and TRBJ2-7, with D possibly called TRBD1 or TRBD2 (5 bases each). The V and J ends lost 5 bases and 4 bases respectively, with 18 bases between them. Germline lookup yields CDR1 SGHNT and CDR2 YENEEA. This CDR3 has 15 amino acids. CDR3: CASSLAGTAGYEQYF. In nucleotides, the CDR3 is TGTGCCAGCAGCCTGGCCGGGACGGCAGGATACGAGCAGTACTTC.

This clonotype was counted between two and nine times. The rearrangement joins TRBV24-1 to TRBJ1-5; a possible D gene is TRBD1 (5 bases). Trimming left V 5 bases short and J 5 bases short, with 9 bases between. The germline CDR1 and CDR2 sequences are KGHDR and SFDVKD. The CDR3 extends over 13 amino acids. CDR3 amino acids: CATSAGVDQPQHF. The DNA of the CDR3 is TGTGCCACCAGTGCGGGGGTAGATCAGCCCCAGCATTTT.

This clonotype showed up just a few times. This chain links TRBV19 with TRBJ2-3; TRBD2 matches 7 bases. V shed 5 bases, J shed 3 bases, and the junction held 5 bases outside the gene matches. The CDR3 runs to 14 residues. CDR1 is LNHDA, CDR2 SQIVND, per germline (reference sequence). CDR3: CASSRPAGTDTQYF. The DNA of the CDR3 is TGTGCCAGTAGTCGCCCAGCGGGAACAGATACGCAGTATTTT.

The rearrangement uses TRBV29-1 and TRBJ2-5; 9 nucleotides align to TRBD1. CDR3 length: 13 amino acids. Trimming at V came to 7 bases and at J to 5 bases, leaving 8 bases not matched to a gene. Germline CDR1 reads SQVTM; CDR2 reads ANQGSEA. The CDR3 sequence: CSAGQGYLETQYF. The CDR3 DNA is TGCAGCGCGGGACAGGGTTATTTGGAGACCCAGTACTTC. Using reference TRBV29-1 and TRBJ2-5 for the parts outside the CDR3, the full variable domain is SAVISQKPSRDICQRGTSLTIQCQVDSQVTMMFWYRQQPGQSLTLIATANQGSEATYESGFVIDKFPISRPNLTFSTLTVSNMSPEDSSIYLCSAGQGYLETQYFGPGTRLLVL.

This clonotype was found a few times. The chain carries TRBV6-5 and TRBJ2-5, with 9 bases aligning to TRBD2. This CDR3 is 14 amino acids long. Per germline, CDR1 MNHEY and CDR2 SVGAGI. J gave up 2 bases and V 4 bases, and 2 bases lay outside the gene matches. CDR3 DNA: TGTGCCAGCAGTTCTAGCGGGACTCAAGAGACCCAGTACTTC. Translation: CASSSSGTQETQYF.

This clonotype was counted a few times. This chain connects TRBV27 to TRBJ1-6; unclear D gene. V was trimmed by 7 bases and J by 0 bases, leaving 4 bases between them. This CDR3 contains 13 residues. Germline CDR1 and CDR2: MNHEY and SMNVEV (reference sequence). CDR3 bases: TGTGCCAGCAAAAGCTCCTATAATTCACCCCTCCACTTT. Translation gives CASKSSYNSPLHF.

This chain joins TRBV20-1 and TRBJ2-1; TRBD2 might be the D (6 bases). This CDR3 is built from 16 residues. CDR1 and CDR2 from the germline V gene are DFQATT and SNEGSKA (reference sequence). The ends were cut back, 0 bases at V and 3 bases at J, with 15 bases in the middle. The CDR3 region has the DNA TGCAGTGCTAGAGATGCCCTATTGACTAGCTACAATGAGCAGTTCTTC. It is translated as CSARDALLTSYNEQFF.

This CDR3 reads CASSPPGADLGSNQPQHF. As DNA, the CDR3 is TGTGCCAGCAGTCCACCGGGAGCGGATTTAGGGAGCAATCAGCCCCAGCATTTT. The chain couples TRBV28 to TRBJ1-5; D unclear. V lost 5 bases and J lost 1, with 21 bases in between. CDR3 length: 18 amino acids. Germline CDR1 and CDR2: MDHEN and SYDVKM.

The chain is built from TRBV6-5 and TRBJ2-7; 7 positions agree with TRBD2. J was trimmed by 5 bases and V by 0 bases; bases with no gene match: 13. Germline V gives CDR1 MNHEY, CDR2 SVGAGI. This CDR3 spans 17 amino acids. The CDR3 region has the DNA TGTGCCAGCAGTTACTCTCTTTGGCTAGCGGATTTCAACGAGCAGTACTTC. The encoded protein is CASSYSLWLADFNEQYF.

The CDR3 nucleotides are TGCAGTGCTAGAAGTACAGAGGATCAGCCCCAGCATTTT. It translates to CSARSTEDQPQHF. The V call is TRBV20-1, the J call TRBJ1-5, with D unclear. V lost 2 bases to trimming and J lost 5 bases, with 10 bases between them. The CDR3 loop spans 13 amino acids. Per germline, CDR1 DFQATT and CDR2 SNEGSKA (reference sequence).

This clonotype was observed a handful of times. The chain joins TRBV25-1 to TRBJ1-2, with 9 bases matching TRBD1. The CDR3 runs to 13 residues. The V gene end was trimmed by 3 bases and the J gene end by 8 bases; junction bases not matched to a gene: 4. Germline assignment: CDR1 MGHDK and CDR2 SYGVNS. This chain's CDR3 is CASSETGGKGYTF. The CDR3 DNA is TGTGCCAGCAGTGAGACAGGGGGTAAGGGCTACACCTTC.

The chain uses TRBV6-1 and TRBJ2-3; TRBD2 might be the D (5 bases). The CDR3 has 15 amino acids. Germline V gene lookup returns CDR1 MNHNS and CDR2 SASEGT. Deletions cut 6 bases from V and 5 bases from J, with 18 bases between. In nucleotides, the CDR3 is TGTGCCAGCAGAAGGGAGCCAGGATTAGTAGATACGCAGTATTTT. Translating it yields CASRREPGLVDTQYF.